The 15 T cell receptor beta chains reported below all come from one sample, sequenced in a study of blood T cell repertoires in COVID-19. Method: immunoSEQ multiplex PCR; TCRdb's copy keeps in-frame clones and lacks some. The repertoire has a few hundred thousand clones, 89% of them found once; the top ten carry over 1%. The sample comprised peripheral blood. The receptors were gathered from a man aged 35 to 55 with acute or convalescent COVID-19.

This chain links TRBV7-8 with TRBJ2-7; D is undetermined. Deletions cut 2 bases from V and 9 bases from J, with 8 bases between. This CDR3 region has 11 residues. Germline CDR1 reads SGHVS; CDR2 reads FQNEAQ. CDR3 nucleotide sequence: TGTGCCAGCAGCTTAACTGGTTGGCAGTACTTC. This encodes CASSLTGWQYF.

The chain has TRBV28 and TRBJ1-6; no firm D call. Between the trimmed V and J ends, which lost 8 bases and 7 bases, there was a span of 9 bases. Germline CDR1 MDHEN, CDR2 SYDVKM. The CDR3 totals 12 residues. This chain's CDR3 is CASGPWNSPLHF. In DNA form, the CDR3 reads TGTGCCAGCGGCCCTTGGAATTCACCCCTCCACTTT. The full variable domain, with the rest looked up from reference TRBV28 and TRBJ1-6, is DVKVTQSSRYLVKRTGEKVFLECVQDMDHENMFWYRQDPGLGLRLIYFSYDVKMKEKGDIPEGYSVSREKKERFSLILESASTNQTSMYLCASGPWNSPLHFGNGTRLTVT.

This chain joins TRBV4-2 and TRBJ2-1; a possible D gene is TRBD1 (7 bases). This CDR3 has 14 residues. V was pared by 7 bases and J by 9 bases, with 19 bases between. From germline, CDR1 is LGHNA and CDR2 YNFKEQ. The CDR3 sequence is CASNGGTVVSEQFF. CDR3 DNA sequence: TGTGCCAGCAACGGCGGGACAGTAGTTAGTGAGCAGTTCTTC.

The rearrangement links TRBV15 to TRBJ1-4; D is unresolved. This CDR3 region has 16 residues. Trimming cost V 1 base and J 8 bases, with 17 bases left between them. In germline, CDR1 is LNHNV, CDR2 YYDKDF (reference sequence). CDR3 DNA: TGTGCCACCAGCAGAGTAGTCGGGAATGGTAAAGAAAAACTGTTTTTT. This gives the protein CATSRVVGNGKEKLFF.

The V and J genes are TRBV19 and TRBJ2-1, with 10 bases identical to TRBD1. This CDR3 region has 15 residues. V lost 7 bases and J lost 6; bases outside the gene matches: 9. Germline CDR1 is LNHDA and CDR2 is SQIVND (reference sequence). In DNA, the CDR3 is TGTGCCAGTACCGACGGGGACAGGGGTTCCAATGAGCAGTTCTTC. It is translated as CASTDGDRGSNEQFF.

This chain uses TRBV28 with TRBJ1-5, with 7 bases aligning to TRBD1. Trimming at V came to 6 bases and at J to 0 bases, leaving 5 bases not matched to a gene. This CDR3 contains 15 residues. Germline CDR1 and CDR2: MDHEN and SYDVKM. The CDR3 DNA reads TGTGCCAGCAGCCAACAGGGGCTTAGCAATCAGCCCCAGCATTTT. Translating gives CASSQQGLSNQPQHF.

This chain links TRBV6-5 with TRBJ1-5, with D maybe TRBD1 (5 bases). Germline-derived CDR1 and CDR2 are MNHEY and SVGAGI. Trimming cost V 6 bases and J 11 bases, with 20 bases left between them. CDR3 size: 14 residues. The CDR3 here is CASSATGRAPSQHF. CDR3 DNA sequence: TGTGCCAGCAGCGCTACAGGACGCGCCCCGTCCCAGCATTTT.

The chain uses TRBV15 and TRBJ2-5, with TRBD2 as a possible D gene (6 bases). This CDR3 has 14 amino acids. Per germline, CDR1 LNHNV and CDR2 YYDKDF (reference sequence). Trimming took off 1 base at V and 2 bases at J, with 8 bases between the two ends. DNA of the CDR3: TGTGCCACCAGCAGAGGGGGGGATCAAGAGACCCAGTACTTC. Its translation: CATSRGGDQETQYF.

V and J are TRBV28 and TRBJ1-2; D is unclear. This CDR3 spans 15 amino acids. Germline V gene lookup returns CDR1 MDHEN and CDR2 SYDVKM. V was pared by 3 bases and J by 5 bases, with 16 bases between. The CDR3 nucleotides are TGTGCCAGCAGTTTGGGCCCGGGAGGGTTTTATGGCTACACCTTC. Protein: CASSLGPGGFYGYTF.

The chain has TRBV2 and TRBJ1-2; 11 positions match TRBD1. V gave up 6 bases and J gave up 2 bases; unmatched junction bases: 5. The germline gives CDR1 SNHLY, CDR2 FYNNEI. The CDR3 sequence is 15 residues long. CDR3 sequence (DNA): TGTGCCAGCAGGGACAGGGGGCTTTTAAACTATGGCTACACCTTC. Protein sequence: CASRDRGLLNYGYTF.

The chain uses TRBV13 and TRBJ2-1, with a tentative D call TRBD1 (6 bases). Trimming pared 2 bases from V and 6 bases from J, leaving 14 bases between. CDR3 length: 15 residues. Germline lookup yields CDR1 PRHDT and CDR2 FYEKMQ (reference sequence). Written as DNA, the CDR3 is TGTGCCAGCAGCTTACGGCAGGGGACGATCAATGAGCAGTTCTTC. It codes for CASSLRQGTINEQFF.

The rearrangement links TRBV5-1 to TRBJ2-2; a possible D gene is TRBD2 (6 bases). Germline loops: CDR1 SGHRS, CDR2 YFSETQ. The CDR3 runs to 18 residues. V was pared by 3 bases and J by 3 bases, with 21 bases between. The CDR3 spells CASSSPFGGAIDTGELFF. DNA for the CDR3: TGCGCCAGCAGCTCCCCCTTCGGGGGAGCGATTGACACCGGGGAGCTGTTTTTT.

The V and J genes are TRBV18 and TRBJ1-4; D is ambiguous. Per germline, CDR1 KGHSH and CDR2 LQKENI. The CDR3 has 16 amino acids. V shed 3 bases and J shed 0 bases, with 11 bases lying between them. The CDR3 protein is CASSPGRPATNEKLFF. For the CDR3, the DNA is TGTGCCAGCTCACCGGGCAGGCCTGCAACTAATGAAAAACTGTTTTTT.

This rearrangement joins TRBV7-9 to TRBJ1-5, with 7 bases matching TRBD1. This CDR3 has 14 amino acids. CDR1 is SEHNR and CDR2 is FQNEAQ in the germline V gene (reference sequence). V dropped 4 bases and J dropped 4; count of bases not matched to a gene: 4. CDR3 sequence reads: CASSSRQGNQPQHF. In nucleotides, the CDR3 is TGTGCCAGCAGCTCCCGACAGGGTAATCAGCCCCAGCATTTT.

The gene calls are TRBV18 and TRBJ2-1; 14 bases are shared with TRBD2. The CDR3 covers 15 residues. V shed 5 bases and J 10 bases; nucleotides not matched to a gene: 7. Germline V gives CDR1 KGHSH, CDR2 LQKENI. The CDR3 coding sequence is TGTGCCAGCTCATCGACTAGCGGGAGGGCACGAGAGCAGTTCTTC. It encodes CASSSTSGRAREQFF.